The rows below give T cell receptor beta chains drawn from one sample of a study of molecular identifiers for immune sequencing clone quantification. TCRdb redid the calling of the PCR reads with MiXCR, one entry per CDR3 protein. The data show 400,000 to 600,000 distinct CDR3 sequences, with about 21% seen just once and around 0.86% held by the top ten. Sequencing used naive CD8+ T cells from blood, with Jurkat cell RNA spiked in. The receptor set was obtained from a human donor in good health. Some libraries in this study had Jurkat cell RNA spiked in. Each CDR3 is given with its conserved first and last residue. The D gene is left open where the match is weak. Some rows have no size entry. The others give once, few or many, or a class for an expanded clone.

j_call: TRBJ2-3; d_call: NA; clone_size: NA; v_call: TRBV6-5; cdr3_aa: CASSRLRDTDTQYF; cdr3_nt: TGTGCCAGCAGCCGCCTCAGGGACACAGATACGCAGTATTTT
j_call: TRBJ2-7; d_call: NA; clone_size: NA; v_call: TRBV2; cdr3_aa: CASIQDYEQYF; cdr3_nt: TGTGCCAGCATACAGGATTACGAGCAGTACTTC
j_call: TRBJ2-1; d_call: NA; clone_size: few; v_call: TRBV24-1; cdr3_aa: CATSVEGTEQFF; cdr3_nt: TGTGCCACCAGTGTCGAGGGGACTGAGCAGTTCTTC
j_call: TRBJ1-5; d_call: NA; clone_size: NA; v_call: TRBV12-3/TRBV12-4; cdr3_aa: CASSLGDQPRHF; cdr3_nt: TGTGCCAGCAGTTTGGGGGATCAGCCCCGGCATTTT
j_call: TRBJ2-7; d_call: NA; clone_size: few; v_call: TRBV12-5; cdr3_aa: CASGFEERDVAEQYF; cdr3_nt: TGTGCTAGTGGTTTTGAAGAGAGGGATGTTGCCGAGCAGTACTTC
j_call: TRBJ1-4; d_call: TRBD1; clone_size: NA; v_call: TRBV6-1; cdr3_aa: CASTAGQPLTNEKLFF; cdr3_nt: TGTGCCAGCACCGCGGGACAGCCCCTAACTAATGAAAAACTGTTTTTT
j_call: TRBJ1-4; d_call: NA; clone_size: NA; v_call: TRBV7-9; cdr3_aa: CASRSALDEELFF; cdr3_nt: TGTGCCAGCAGGTCGGCCTTGGATGAAGAACTGTTTTTT
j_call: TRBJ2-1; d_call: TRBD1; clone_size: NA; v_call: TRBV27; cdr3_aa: CASSLIGQGSYEQFF; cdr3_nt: TGTGCCAGCAGTTTAATTGGACAGGGGTCCTATGAGCAGTTCTTC
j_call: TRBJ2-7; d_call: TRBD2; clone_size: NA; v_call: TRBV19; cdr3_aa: CASSISSGATYEQYF; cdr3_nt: TGTGCCAGTAGTATTTCAAGCGGGGCAACCTACGAGCAGTACTTC
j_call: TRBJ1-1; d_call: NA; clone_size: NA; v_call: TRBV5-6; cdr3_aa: CASSRTDSTEAFF; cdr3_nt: TGTGCCAGCAGCAGGACGGACAGCACTGAAGCTTTCTTT
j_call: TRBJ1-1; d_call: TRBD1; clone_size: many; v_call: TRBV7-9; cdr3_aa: CASSLSTGVLEAFF; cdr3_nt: TGTGCCAGCAGCTTATCGACAGGGGTCTTAGAGGCTTTCTTT
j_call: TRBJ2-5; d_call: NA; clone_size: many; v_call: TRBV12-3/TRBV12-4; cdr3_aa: CASSLGRQETQYF; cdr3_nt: TGTGCCAGCAGTTTAGGACGGCAAGAGACCCAGTACTTC
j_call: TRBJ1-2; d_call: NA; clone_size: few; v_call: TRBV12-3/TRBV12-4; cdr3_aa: CASSFVEAHGYTF; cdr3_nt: TGTGCCAGCAGTTTCGTCGAAGCACATGGCTACACCTTC
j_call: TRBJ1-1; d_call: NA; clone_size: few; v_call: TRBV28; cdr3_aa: CASSFGGPPNTEAFF; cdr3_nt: TGTGCCAGCAGTTTCGGGGGGCCCCCGAACACTGAAGCTTTCTTT
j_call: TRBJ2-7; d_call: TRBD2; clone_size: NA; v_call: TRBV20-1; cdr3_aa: CSARGWRGSYEQYF; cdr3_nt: TGCAGTGCTAGAGGCTGGCGGGGGAGCTACGAGCAGTACTTC
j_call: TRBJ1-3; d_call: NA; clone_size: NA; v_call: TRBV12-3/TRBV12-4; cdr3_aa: CASSLATGFGNTIYF; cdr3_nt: TGTGCCAGCAGTTTAGCTACCGGGTTCGGAAACACCATATATTTT
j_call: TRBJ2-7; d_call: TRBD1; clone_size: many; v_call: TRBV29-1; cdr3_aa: CSVESRVGTASYEQYF; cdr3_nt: TGCAGCGTGGAAAGTAGGGTAGGGACAGCCTCCTACGAGCAGTACTTC
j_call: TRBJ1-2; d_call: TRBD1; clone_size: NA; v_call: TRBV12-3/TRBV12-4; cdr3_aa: CATSISTGQGTNYGYTF; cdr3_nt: TGTGCCACTTCCATCTCAACGGGACAGGGGACCAACTATGGCTACACCTTC
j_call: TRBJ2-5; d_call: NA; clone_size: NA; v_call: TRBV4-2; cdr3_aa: CASSPTVSSGHQETQYF; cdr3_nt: TGTGCCAGCAGCCCCACCGTTTCATCAGGCCACCAAGAGACCCAGTACTTC
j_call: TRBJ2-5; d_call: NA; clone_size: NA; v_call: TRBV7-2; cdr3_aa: CASSLRDRQETQYF; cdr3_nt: TGTGCCAGCAGCTTACGTGACAGACAAGAGACCCAGTACTTC
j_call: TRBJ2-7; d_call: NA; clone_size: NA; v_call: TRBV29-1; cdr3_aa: CSVEKSESIGYEQYF; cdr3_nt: TGCAGCGTTGAGAAAAGCGAGTCCATAGGATACGAGCAGTACTTC
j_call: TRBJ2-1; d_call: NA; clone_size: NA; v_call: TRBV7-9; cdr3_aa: CASRERGTDYNEQFF; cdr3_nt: TGTGCCAGCAGGGAGCGGGGGACAGACTACAATGAGCAGTTCTTC
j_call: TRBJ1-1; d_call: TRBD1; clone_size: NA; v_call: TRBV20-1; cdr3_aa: CSASRHGQARTMSTEAFF; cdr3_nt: TGCAGTGCTAGCCGCCACGGACAGGCACGGACAATGAGCACTGAAGCTTTCTTT
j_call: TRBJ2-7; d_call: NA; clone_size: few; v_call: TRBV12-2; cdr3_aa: CASRIGGEQYF; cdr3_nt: TGTGCAAGTCGCATAGGAGGCGAGCAGTACTTC
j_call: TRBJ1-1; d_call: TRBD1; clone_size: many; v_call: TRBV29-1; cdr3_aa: CSTQGDVTEAFF; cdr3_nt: TGCAGCACCCAGGGGGATGTCACTGAAGCTTTCTTT
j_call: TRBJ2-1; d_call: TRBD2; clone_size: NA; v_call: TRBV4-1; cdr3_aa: CASSRKPSGTDEQFF; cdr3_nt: TGCGCCAGCAGCCGTAAACCTAGCGGGACCGATGAGCAGTTCTTC
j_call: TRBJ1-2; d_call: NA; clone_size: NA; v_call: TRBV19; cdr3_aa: CASTATAYGYTF; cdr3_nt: TGTGCCAGTACCGCGACTGCCTATGGCTACACCTTC
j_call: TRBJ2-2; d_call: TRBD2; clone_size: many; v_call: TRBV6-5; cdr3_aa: CASRSGSNTGELFF; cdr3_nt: TGTGCCAGTAGAAGCGGGAGTAACACCGGGGAGCTGTTTTTT
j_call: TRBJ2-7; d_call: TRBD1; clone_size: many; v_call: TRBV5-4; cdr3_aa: CASSLDRGVSYEQYF; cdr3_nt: TGTGCCAGCAGCTTGGACAGGGGAGTAAGCTACGAGCAGTACTTC
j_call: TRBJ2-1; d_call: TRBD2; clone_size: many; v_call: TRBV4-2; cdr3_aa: CASSHAASGSYSEQFF; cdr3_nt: TGTGCCAGCAGCCACGCAGCTAGCGGGAGTTACAGTGAGCAGTTCTTC
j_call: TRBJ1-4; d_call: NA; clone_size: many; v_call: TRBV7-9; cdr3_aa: CASSTVPQTATNEKLFF; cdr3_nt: TGTGCCAGCAGCACCGTACCCCAGACAGCAACTAATGAAAAACTGTTTTTT
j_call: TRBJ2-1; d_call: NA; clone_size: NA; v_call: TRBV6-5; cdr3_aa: CASSYSSGGYNEQFF; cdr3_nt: TGTGCCAGCAGTTACTCGTCCGGGGGCTACAATGAGCAGTTCTTC
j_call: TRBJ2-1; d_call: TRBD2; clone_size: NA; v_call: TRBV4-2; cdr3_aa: CASSQDLPAGANNEQFF; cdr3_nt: TGTGCCAGCAGCCAAGATTTACCAGCGGGGGCTAACAATGAGCAGTTCTTC
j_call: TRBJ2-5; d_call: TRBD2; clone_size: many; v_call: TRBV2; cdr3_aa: CASSPSFLAGDETQYF; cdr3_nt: TGTGCCAGCAGTCCTTCTTTTCTAGCGGGGGATGAGACCCAGTACTTC
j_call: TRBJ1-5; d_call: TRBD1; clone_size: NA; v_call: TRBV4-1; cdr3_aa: CASSQTFGQGVQPQHF; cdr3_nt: TGCGCCAGCAGCCAAACATTTGGTCAGGGGGTTCAGCCCCAGCATTTT
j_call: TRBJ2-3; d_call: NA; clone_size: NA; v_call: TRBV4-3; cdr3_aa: CASSQDGAVVPTDTLYF; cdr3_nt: TGCGCCAGCAGCCAAGATGGAGCAGTAGTACCCACAGATACGCTGTATTTT
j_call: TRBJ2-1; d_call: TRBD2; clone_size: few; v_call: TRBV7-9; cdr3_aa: CASSLVLGGRNEQFF; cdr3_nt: TGTGCCAGCAGCTTAGTCCTGGGAGGGCGCAATGAGCAGTTCTTC
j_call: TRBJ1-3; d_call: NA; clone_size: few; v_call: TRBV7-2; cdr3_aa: CASSLGGAGNTIYF; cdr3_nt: TGTGCCAGCAGCTTAGGCGGGGCAGGAAACACCATATATTTT
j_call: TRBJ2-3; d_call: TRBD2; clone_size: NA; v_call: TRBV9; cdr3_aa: CASSVVSGRSTDTQYF; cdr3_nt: TGTGCCAGCAGCGTAGTTAGCGGGAGAAGCACAGATACGCAGTATTTT
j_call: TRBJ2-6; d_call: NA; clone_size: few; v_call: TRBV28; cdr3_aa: CASSFPPSGANVLTF; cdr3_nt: TGTGCCAGCAGTTTCCCTCCCTCTGGGGCCAACGTCCTGACTTTC
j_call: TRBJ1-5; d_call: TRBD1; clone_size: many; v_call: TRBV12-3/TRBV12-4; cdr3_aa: CASSLVIGTGNQPQHF; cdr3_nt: TGTGCCAGCAGTTTAGTTATTGGGACAGGGAATCAGCCCCAGCATTTT
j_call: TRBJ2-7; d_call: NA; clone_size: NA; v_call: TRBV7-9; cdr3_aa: CASTLPGARAEQYF; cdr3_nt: TGTGCCAGCACCCTCCCGGGGGCCCGGGCCGAGCAGTACTTC
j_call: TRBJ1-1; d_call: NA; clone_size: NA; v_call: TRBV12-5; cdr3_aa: CASDKEYTEAFF; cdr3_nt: TGTGCTAGTGACAAAGAGTACACTGAAGCTTTCTTT
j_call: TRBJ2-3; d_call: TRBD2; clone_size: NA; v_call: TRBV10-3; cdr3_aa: CAIMPAGGPEGTQYF; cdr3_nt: TGTGCCATCATGCCGGCGGGAGGGCCGGAGGGTACGCAGTATTTT
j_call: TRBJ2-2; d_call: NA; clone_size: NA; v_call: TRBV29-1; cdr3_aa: CSVVEGSGELFF; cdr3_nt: TGCAGCGTTGTAGAGGGATCCGGGGAGCTGTTTTTT
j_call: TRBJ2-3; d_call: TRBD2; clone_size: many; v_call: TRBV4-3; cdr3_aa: CASSQDKRGLSTDTQYF; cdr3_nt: TGCGCCAGCAGCCAAGATAAGCGGGGACTTAGCACAGATACGCAGTATTTT
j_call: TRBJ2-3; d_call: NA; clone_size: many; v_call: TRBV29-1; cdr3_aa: CSVQGSTDTQYF; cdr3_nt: TGCAGCGTACAGGGTAGCACAGATACGCAGTATTTT
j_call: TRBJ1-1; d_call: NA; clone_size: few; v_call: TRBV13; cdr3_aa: CASSLGDNAEAFF; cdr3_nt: TGTGCCAGCAGCTTAGGGGACAACGCTGAAGCTTTCTTT
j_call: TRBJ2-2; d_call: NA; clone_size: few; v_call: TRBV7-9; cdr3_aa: CASSLTWGRFTGELFF; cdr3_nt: TGTGCCAGCAGCTTAACCTGGGGGCGGTTCACCGGGGAGCTGTTTTTT
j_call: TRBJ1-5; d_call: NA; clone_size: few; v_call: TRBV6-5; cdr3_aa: CASKTVPSGNQPQHF; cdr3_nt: TGTGCCAGCAAGACAGTCCCATCAGGCAATCAGCCCCAGCATTTT
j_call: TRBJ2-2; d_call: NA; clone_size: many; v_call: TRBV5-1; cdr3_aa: CASMKGWTGELFF; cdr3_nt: TGCGCCAGCATGAAGGGTTGGACCGGGGAGCTGTTTTTT
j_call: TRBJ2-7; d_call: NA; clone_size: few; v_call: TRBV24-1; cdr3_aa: CATSGPGPYEQYF; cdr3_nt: TGTGCCACCAGTGGACCAGGGCCCTACGAGCAGTACTTC
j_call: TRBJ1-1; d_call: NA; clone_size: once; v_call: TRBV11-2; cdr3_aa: CASSLGRGYAEAFF; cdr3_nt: TGTGCCAGCAGCTTAGGCAGGGGCTACGCTGAAGCTTTCTTT
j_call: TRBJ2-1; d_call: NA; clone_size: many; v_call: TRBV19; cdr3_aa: CASIGELDNEQFF; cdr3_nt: TGTGCCAGTATAGGAGAATTGGACAATGAGCAGTTCTTC